Listed below are T cell receptor beta chains from one sample, sequenced in a study of OX40 agonist ivuxolimab in advanced cancers. Some clones are missing from TCRdb's copy, which holds only in-frame ones; the method was immunoSEQ multiplex PCR. The sample yields about 33,000 clones, around four fifths seen once. The sequenced sample was CD4+ or CD8+ T cells sorted from blood, obtained in a trial of the OX40 agonist ivuxolimab. The receptors derive from an adult with an advanced solid tumor such as melanoma, head and neck, liver or kidney cancer. Each CDR3 is given with its conserved first and last residue. Each record gives: D gene, V gene, J gene, clone size, CDR3 protein, CDR3 DNA. A D gene is named only where the DNA matches it firmly. The size field is filled for only some rows; it gives once, few, many or a size class.

-	TRBV4-1	TRBJ2-1	-	CASSQEHTGGDEQFF	TGCGCCAGCAGCCAAGAACATACGGGCGGGGATGAGCAGTTCTTC
-	TRBV9	TRBJ1-1	-	CASSVGDMNTEAFF	TGTGCCAGCAGCGTTGGGGATATGAACACTGAAGCTTTCTTT
-	TRBV27	TRBJ2-1	-	CASSPRWGPDEQFF	TGTGCCAGCAGTCCTAGATGGGGGCCGGATGAGCAGTTCTTC
-	TRBV19	TRBJ2-2	-	CASSIVGSSGELFF	TGTGCCAGTAGTATAGTTGGGAGCAGTGGGGAGCTGTTTTTT
TRBD2	TRBV5-6	TRBJ2-1	-	CASSLSSGVPNEQFF	TGTGCCAGCAGCTTGTCTAGCGGGGTCCCCAATGAGCAGTTCTTC
-	TRBV27	TRBJ2-1	once	CASSAYFANNEQFF	TGTGCCAGCAGTGCCTACTTTGCGAACAATGAGCAGTTCTTC
-	TRBV2	TRBJ1-2	few	CASSPPLQF	TGTGCCAGCAGCCCCCCCCTTCAATTC
TRBD2	TRBV11-3	TRBJ2-7	-	CASSSYSGASSYEQYF	TGTGCCAGCAGCTCCTATAGCGGGGCGAGCTCCTACGAGCAGTACTTC
-	TRBV2	TRBJ2-7	once	CASSDRSKLHEQYF	TGTGCCAGCAGTGACAGGTCGAAACTCCACGAGCAGTACTTC
TRBD2	TRBV7-6	TRBJ2-7	-	CASSRASGDSYEQYF	TGTGCCAGCAGCCGCGCTAGCGGGGACTCCTACGAGCAGTACTTC
-	TRBV30	TRBJ1-5	-	CAWSADGTEPQHF	TGTGCCTGGAGTGCGGACGGTACTGAGCCCCAGCATTTT
-	TRBV11-3	TRBJ2-7	-	CASSPRSSYEQYF	TGTGCCAGCAGCCCCAGGAGCTCCTACGAGCAGTACTTC
-	TRBV7-9	TRBJ1-1	-	CASSFVQGVTEAFF	TGTGCCAGCAGCTTCGTGCAGGGTGTCACTGAAGCTTTCTTT
-	TRBV28	TRBJ2-2	-	CASSSPDWPSNTGELFF	TGTGCCAGCAGTTCTCCCGATTGGCCGAGCAACACCGGGGAGCTGTTTTTT
TRBD2	TRBV5-6	TRBJ2-7	-	CASSWGLAGNEQYF	TGTGCCAGCAGCTGGGGACTAGCGGGAAACGAGCAGTACTTC
TRBD2	TRBV6-6	TRBJ2-1	-	CASSDLAGGRDEQFF	TGTGCCAGCAGTGATCTAGCGGGGGGGCGCGATGAGCAGTTCTTC
-	TRBV4-1	TRBJ1-5	-	CASSQVVMQQPQHF	TGCGCCAGCAGCCAAGTCGTTATGCAACAGCCCCAGCATTTT
TRBD1	TRBV5-6	TRBJ1-1	few	CASSLGTGAEAFF	TGTGCCAGCAGCTTAGGGACAGGGGCTGAAGCTTTCTTT
-	TRBV19	TRBJ1-5	-	CASRGDGDWEPQHF	TGTGCCAGTAGGGGGGACGGAGACTGGGAGCCCCAGCATTTT
-	TRBV19	TRBJ2-7	-	CASSIGPGTSYEQYF	TGTGCCAGTAGTATAGGACCCGGGACATCCTACGAGCAGTACTTC
-	TRBV19	TRBJ1-2	once	CASSMVAGAYGYTF	TGTGCCAGTAGTATGGTGGCAGGGGCATATGGCTACACCTTC
TRBD1	TRBV6-6	TRBJ2-7	-	CASSYFAGTGGDEQYF	TGTGCCAGCAGCTATTTCGCCGGGACAGGGGGCGACGAGCAGTACTTC
TRBD1	TRBV7-2	TRBJ1-1	-	CASSPYGTGNTEAFF	TGTGCCAGCAGCCCATATGGGACAGGCAACACTGAAGCTTTCTTT
-	TRBV14	TRBJ2-7	-	CASSQSPPREQYF	TGTGCCAGCAGCCAAAGCCCACCTCGGGAGCAGTACTTC
-	TRBV14	TRBJ1-4	-	CASSQAGGTNEKLFF	TGTGCCAGCAGCCAAGCTGGCGGGACTAATGAAAAACTGTTTTTT
-	TRBV9	TRBJ2-1	medium-sized	CASSNSVGGPNDPNNEQFF	TGTGCCAGCAGCAACTCGGTCGGCGGCCCCAACGACCCAAACAATGAGCAGTTCTTC
-	TRBV7-6	TRBJ1-1	-	CASSLSANTEAFF	TGTGCCAGCAGCTTATCAGCGAACACTGAAGCTTTCTTT
-	TRBV27	TRBJ1-5	-	CASGHSNQPQHF	TGTGCCAGCGGACATAGCAATCAGCCCCAGCATTTT
TRBD2	TRBV7-3	TRBJ2-1	-	CASSPGEGRRGDEQFF	TGTGCCAGCAGCCCGGGGGAGGGCCGGCGGGGCGATGAGCAGTTCTTC
TRBD2	TRBV7-9	TRBJ2-1	-	CASRRLAGDTYNEQFF	TGTGCCAGCAGAAGGCTAGCGGGGGACACCTACAATGAGCAGTTCTTC
TRBD1	TRBV18	TRBJ2-1	-	CASSPTGDLYNEQFF	TGTGCCAGCTCACCGACAGGGGACCTATACAATGAGCAGTTCTTC
-	TRBV2	TRBJ1-2	-	CASSPIHSGYTF	TGTGCCAGCAGTCCGATACACTCGGGCTACACCTTC
-	TRBV27	TRBJ2-7	-	CASSLYPPGAYEQYF	TGTGCCAGCAGTTTATATCCACCAGGTGCCTACGAGCAGTACTTC
TRBD2	TRBV4-2	TRBJ2-5	-	CASSQEGGLAGVETQYF	TGTGCCAGCAGCCAAGAGGGGGGACTAGCGGGAGTAGAGACCCAGTACTTC
-	TRBV6-6	TRBJ2-7	few	CASSPTGGGYEQYF	TGTGCCAGCAGTCCTACAGGGGGGGGATACGAGCAGTACTTC
-	TRBV10-3	TRBJ1-3	-	CAISLPGSGNTIYF	TGTGCCATCAGCTTACCCGGCTCTGGAAACACCATATATTTT
-	TRBV27	TRBJ1-4	-	CASSPLRREGNEKLFF	TGTGCCAGCAGTCCCCTAAGGAGGGAGGGTAATGAAAAACTGTTTTTT
-	TRBV19	TRBJ1-1	-	CASSTGNTEAFF	TGTGCCAGCAGTACAGGGAACACTGAAGCTTTCTTT
TRBD1	TRBV7-6	TRBJ1-2	-	CASSFRGQGGYTF	TGTGCCAGCAGCTTCAGGGGGCAGGGTGGCTACACCTTC
-	TRBV7-3	TRBJ2-7	once	CASSLWGGEVYEQYF	TGTGCCAGCAGCCTCTGGGGGGGCGAGGTCTACGAGCAGTACTTC
-	TRBV5-1	TRBJ2-7	-	CASSLESTSYEQYF	TGCGCCAGCAGCTTGGAGAGTACCTCCTACGAGCAGTACTTC
-	TRBV30	TRBJ2-5	-	CAWTKDGGYQETQYF	TGTGCCTGGACCAAGGACGGTGGGTACCAAGAGACCCAGTACTTC
TRBD1	TRBV28	TRBJ1-4	-	CASLDDRGNEKLFF	TGTGCCAGCCTCGATGACAGGGGAAATGAAAAACTGTTTTTT
-	TRBV28	TRBJ1-5	few	CASSRIPGEPQHF	TGTGCCAGCAGTCGTATTCCAGGGGAGCCCCAGCATTTT
TRBD1	TRBV12-5	TRBJ1-5	-	CASGLGKGGPLIEPQHF	TGTGCTAGTGGTTTAGGGAAAGGGGGCCCCCTTATTGAGCCCCAGCATTTT
-	TRBV7-8	TRBJ1-2	-	CASTVASLNYGYTF	TGTGCCAGCACCGTGGCAAGCCTTAACTATGGCTACACCTTC
TRBD2	TRBV7-3	TRBJ2-1	once	CASSVTSGPYNEQFF	TGTGCCAGCAGCGTAACTAGCGGGCCGTACAATGAGCAGTTCTTC
-	TRBV11-2	TRBJ1-5	-	CASSLATGNQPQHF	TGTGCCAGCAGCTTGGCTACGGGGAATCAGCCCCAGCATTTT
-	TRBV7-6	TRBJ2-1	medium-sized	CASSLVMGPWNEQFF	TGTGCCAGCAGCTTAGTAATGGGACCCTGGAATGAGCAGTTCTTC
-	TRBV5-6	TRBJ2-7	-	CASSLVGVYEQYF	TGTGCCAGCAGCTTGGTGGGGGTATACGAGCAGTACTTC
TRBD1	TRBV4-1	TRBJ1-1	few	CASSQAQGWTEAFF	TGCGCCAGCAGCCAAGCACAGGGGTGGACTGAAGCTTTCTTT
-	TRBV4-1	TRBJ2-5	once	CASSQGVVGTQYF	TGCGCCAGCAGCCAAGGGGTGGTGGGGACCCAGTACTTC
TRBD1	TRBV29-1	TRBJ1-2	-	CSVFPRQGIYGYTF	TGCAGCGTTTTTCCGAGACAGGGCATCTATGGCTACACCTTC
TRBD1	TRBV5-8	TRBJ1-5	-	CASSKRQGLYSNQPQHF	TGTGCCAGCAGCAAAAGACAGGGCTTGTATAGCAATCAGCCCCAGCATTTT